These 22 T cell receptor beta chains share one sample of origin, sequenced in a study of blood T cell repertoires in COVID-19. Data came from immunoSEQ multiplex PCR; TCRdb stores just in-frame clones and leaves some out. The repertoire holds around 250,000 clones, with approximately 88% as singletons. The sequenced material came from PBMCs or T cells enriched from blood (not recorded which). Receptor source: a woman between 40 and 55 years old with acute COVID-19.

CDR3 DNA sequence: TGTGCCAGCAGCCAAGATGGGACAGGGTGGCCCGGGGAGCTGTTTTTT. Its translation is CASSQDGTGWPGELFF. This rearrangement joins TRBV3-1 (or the pseudogene TRBV3-2) to TRBJ2-2, with TRBD1 identical over 9 bases. This CDR3 contains 16 residues. The trim removed 0 bases at V and 6 bases at J, leaving 5 bases unmatched. Germline loops: CDR1 LGHDT, CDR2 YNNKEL (reference sequence).

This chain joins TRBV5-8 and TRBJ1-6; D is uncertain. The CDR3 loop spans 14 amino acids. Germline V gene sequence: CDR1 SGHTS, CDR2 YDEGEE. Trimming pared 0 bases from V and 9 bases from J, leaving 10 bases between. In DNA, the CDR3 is TGTGCCAGCAGCTTGGTATCTGGCGGTTCACCCCTCCACTTT. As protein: CASSLVSGGSPLHF. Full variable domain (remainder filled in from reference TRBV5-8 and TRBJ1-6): EAGVTQSPTHLIKTRGQQATLRCSPISGHTSVYWYQQALGLGLQFLLWYDEGEERNRGNFPPRFSGRQFPNYSSELNVNALELEDSALYLCASSLVSGGSPLHFGNGTRLTVT.

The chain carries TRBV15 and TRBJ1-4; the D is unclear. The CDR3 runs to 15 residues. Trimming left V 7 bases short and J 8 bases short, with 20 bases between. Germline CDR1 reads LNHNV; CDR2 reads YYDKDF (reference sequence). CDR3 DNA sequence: TGTGCCACCACCCCGGTCGCGGTGAGACCGGAAAAACTGTTTTTT. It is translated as CATTPVAVRPEKLFF.

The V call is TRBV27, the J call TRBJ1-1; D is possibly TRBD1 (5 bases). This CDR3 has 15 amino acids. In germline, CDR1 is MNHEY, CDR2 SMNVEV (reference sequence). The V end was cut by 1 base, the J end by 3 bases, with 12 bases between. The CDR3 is CASSLFGAGDTEAFF. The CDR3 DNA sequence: TGTGCCAGCAGTTTATTTGGGGCGGGGGACACTGAAGCTTTCTTT.

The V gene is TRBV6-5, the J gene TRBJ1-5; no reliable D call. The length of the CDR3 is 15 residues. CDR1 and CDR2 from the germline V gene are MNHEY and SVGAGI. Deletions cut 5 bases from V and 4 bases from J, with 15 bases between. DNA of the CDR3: TGTGCCAGCAGTCATACGGGCGGGATTAATCAGCCCCAGCATTTT. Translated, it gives CASSHTGGINQPQHF.

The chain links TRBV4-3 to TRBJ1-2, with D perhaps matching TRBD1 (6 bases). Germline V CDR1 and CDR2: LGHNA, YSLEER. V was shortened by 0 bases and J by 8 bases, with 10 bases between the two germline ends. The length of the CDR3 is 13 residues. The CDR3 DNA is TGCGCCAGCAGCCAAGATCAGGGGCTCGGCTACACCTTC. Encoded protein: CASSQDQGLGYTF.

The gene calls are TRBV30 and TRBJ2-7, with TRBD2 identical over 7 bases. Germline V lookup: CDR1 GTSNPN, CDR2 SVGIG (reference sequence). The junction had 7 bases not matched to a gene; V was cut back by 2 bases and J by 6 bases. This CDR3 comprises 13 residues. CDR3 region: CAWSRVERGEQYV. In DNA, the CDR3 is TGTGCCTGGAGTCGAGTCGAGCGGGGCGAGCAGTACGTC.

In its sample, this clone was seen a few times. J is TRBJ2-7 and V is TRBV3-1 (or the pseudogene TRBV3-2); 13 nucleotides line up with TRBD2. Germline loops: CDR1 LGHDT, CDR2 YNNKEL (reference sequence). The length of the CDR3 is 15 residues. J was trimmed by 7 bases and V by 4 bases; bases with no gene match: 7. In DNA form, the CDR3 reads TGTGCCAGCAGCCTCCCGGGACTAGCGGGATTTGAGCAGTACTTC. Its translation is CASSLPGLAGFEQYF.

The CDR3 here is CASSLVTSGQQETQYF. DNA of the CDR3: TGTGCCAGCAGCTTAGTCACTAGCGGGCAGCAAGAGACCCAGTACTTC. V usage is TRBV7-6 and J usage is TRBJ2-5; 9 bases match TRBD2. The CDR3 length is 16 residues. The trim removed 1 base at V and 2 bases at J, leaving 5 bases unmatched. CDR1 and CDR2 (germline): SGHVS, FNYEAQ.

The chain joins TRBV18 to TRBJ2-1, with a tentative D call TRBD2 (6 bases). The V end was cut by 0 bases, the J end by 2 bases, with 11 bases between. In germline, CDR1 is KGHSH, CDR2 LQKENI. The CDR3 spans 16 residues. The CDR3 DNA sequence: TGTGCCAGCTCACCACCCGGGAGTACCACCTACAATGAGCAGTTCTTC. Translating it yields CASSPPGSTTYNEQFF.

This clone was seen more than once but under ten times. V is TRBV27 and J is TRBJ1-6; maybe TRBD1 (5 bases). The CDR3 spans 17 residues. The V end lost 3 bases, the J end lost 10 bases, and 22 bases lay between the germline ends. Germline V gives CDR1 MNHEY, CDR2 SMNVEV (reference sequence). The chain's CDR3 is CASSFRPLGGERSPLHF. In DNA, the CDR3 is TGTGCCAGCAGTTTCCGCCCTTTGGGGGGGGAGAGATCACCCCTCCACTTT.

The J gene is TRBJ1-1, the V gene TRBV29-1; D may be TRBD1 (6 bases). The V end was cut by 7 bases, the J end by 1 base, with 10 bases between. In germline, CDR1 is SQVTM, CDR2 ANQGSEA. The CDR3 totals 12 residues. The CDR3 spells CSAYRENTEAFF. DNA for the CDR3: TGCAGCGCGTACAGGGAGAACACTGAAGCTTTCTTT.

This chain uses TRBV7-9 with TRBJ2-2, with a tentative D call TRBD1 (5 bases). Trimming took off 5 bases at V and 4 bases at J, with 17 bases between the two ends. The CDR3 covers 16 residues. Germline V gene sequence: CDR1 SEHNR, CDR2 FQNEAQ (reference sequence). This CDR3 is CASSPPQARATGELFF. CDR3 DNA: TGTGCCAGCAGCCCACCCCAGGCCAGGGCCACCGGGGAGCTGTTTTTT.

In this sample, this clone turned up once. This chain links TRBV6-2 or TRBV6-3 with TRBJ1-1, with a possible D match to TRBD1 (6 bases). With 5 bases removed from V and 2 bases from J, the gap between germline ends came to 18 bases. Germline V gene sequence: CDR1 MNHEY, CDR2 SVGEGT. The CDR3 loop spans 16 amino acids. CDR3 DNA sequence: TGTGCCAGCAGTCCCACCCTTTACAGGGAAAACACTGAAGCTTTCTTT. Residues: CASSPTLYRENTEAFF.

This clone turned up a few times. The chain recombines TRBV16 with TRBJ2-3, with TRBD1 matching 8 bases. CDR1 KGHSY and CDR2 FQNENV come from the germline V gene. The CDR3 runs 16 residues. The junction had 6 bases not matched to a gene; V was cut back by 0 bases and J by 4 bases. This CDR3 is CASSQSLQGAADTQYF. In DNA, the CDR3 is TGTGCCAGCAGCCAATCTCTCCAGGGGGCGGCAGATACGCAGTATTTT.

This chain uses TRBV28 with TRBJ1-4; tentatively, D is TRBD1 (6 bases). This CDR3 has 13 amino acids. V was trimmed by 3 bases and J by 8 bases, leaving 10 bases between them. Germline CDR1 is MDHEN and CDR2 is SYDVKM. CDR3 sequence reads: CASSFWQGEKLFF. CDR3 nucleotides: TGTGCCAGCAGTTTTTGGCAGGGGGAAAAACTGTTTTTT.

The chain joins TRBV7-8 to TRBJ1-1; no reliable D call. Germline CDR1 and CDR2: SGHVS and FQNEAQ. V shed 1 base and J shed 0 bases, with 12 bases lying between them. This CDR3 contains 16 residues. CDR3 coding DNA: TGTGCCAGCAGCTTAGGGGCATTTGAAATGAACACTGAAGCTTTCTTT. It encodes CASSLGAFEMNTEAFF.

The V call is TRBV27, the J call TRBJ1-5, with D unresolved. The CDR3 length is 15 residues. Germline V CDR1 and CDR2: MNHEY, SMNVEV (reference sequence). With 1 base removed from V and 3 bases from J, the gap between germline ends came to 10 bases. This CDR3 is CASSLYAGINQPQHF. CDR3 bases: TGTGCCAGCAGTTTATATGCAGGAATCAATCAGCCCCAGCATTTT.

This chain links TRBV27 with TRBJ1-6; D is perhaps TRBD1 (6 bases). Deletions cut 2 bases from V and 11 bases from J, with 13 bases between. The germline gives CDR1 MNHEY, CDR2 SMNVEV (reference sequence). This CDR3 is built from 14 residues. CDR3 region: CASSLDRRHTPLHF. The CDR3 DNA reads TGTGCCAGCAGTTTAGACAGGCGCCATACACCCCTCCACTTT.

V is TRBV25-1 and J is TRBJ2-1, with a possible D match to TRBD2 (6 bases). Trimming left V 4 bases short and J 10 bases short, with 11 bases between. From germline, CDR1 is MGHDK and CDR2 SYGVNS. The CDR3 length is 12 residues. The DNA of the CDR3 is TGTGCCAGCAGTGGACTAGTGCCCGAGCAGTTCTTC. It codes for CASSGLVPEQFF.

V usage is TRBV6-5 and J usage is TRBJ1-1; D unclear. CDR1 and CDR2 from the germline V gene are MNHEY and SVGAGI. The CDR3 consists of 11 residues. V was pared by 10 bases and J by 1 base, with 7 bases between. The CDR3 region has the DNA TGTGCCACAACAGAGAACACTGAAGCTTTCTTT. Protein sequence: CATTENTEAFF.

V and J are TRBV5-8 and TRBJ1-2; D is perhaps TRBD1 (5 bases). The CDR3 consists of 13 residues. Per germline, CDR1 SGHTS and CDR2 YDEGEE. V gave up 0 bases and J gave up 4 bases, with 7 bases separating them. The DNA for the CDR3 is TGTGCCAGCAGCTTGGGGAGGGGCTATGGCTACACCTTC. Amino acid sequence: CASSLGRGYGYTF.